This entry features one T cell receptor beta chain sequence. It was with random hexamers that about 0.45 to 1 ug RNA was reverse transcribed. Across 54 Vbeta and 13 Jbeta, TCR beta CDR3 was amplified with immunoSEQ multiplex PCR. MiXCR, applied by TCRdb to the immunoSEQ multiplex PCR reads, yields one record per CDR3 protein. The repertoire has approximately 180,000 distinct CDR3 sequences, just under 95% of them found once; the top ten carry 0.085% to 0.1%. The CDR3 contains 16 residues. V gave up 0 bases and J gave up 4 bases; unmatched junction bases: 4. Germline CDR1 and CDR2: LGHNA and YNFKEQ. In blood CD8+ and CD4+ T cells, TCR beta underwent sequencing. Fulfillment of recently defined diagnostic criteria for definite or probable disease was shown by the patients with Susac syndrome. The sample comes from a study of CD8 T cells in Susac syndrome. Across the study: Patients with Susac syndrome were therapy-naive, on corticosteroids, or on intravenous immunoglobulin alone at the time that blood was drawn.

The rearrangement joins TRBV4-2 to TRBJ2-1; 9 nucleotides line up with TRBD2. This TCR came from a human donor with Susac syndrome. The specimen sequenced was CD4+ T cells from PBMCs. The CDR3 nucleotides read TGTGCCAGCAGCCAAGAAGGCCTAGCGGGATACAATGAGCAGTTCTTC. Translation: CASSQEGLAGYNEQFF.